The 21 T cell receptor beta chains in this list originate from one sample, sequenced in a study of blood T cells in healthy people across ages. With a J-beta primer mix and a sample-barcoded 5' primer, a second PCR ran about 7 to 12 cycles. Using its own MiXCR run on the 5' RACE reads, TCRdb lists one record per CDR3 protein. The sample carries some 1.5 million distinct CDR3 sequences, around 40% recorded once. Sequencing input: blood. These receptors came from a young woman in good health.

CDR3 region: CSARDFGSYNEQFF. The CDR3 DNA is TGCAGTGCTAGGGACTTCGGCTCCTACAATGAGCAGTTCTTC. The chain is built from TRBV20-1 and TRBJ2-1, with D perhaps matching TRBD2 (5 bases). The ends were cut back, 3 bases at V and 0 bases at J, with 9 bases in the middle. There are 14 residues in the CDR3. Germline-derived CDR1 and CDR2 are DFQATT and SNEGSKA (reference sequence).

CDR3 bases: TGTGCCAGCAGGCTAGCGGGAGTGACCTACAATGAGCAGTACTTC. Protein product: CASRLAGVTYNEQYF. The gene calls are TRBV27 and TRBJ2-7; 10 nucleotides agree with TRBD2. The CDR3 extends over 15 amino acids. The ends lost 6 bases at V and 7 bases at J; junction bases unmatched: 12. Germline V gene sequence: CDR1 MNHEY, CDR2 SMNVEV (reference sequence).

J is TRBJ1-2 and V is TRBV3-1; TRBD1 agrees at 10 bases. This CDR3 is 14 amino acids long. CDR1 is LGHDT, CDR2 YNNKEL, per germline (reference sequence). V shed 5 bases, J shed 7 bases, and the junction held 7 bases outside the gene matches. In nucleotides, the CDR3 is TGTGCCAGCAGCATCCGGGACAGGGGAGGTGGCTACACCTTC. Protein sequence: CASSIRDRGGGYTF.

This clonotype showed up just once. V gene TRBV20-1 combines with J gene TRBJ2-1; D is undetermined. Deletions cut 3 bases from V and 10 bases from J, with 7 bases between. The germline V gene has CDR1 DFQATT and CDR2 SNEGSKA (reference sequence). CDR3 length: 10 amino acids. The CDR3 protein is CSARALEQFF. DNA for the CDR3: TGCAGTGCTAGGGCTTTGGAGCAGTTCTTC.

The V call is TRBV18, the J call TRBJ2-2; D may be TRBD2 (6 bases). CDR3 size: 15 residues. Germline V gene sequence: CDR1 KGHSH, CDR2 LQKENI. Between the trimmed V and J ends, which lost 5 bases and 4 bases, there was a span of 14 bases. The CDR3 spells CASSATGGSTGELFF. The CDR3, as DNA: TGTGCCAGCTCAGCTACCGGGGGAAGCACCGGGGAGCTGTTTTTT.

The CDR3 region is CASTGRGVLTDTQYF. CDR3 nucleotides: TGCGCCAGCACGGGCCGGGGGGTCCTCACAGATACGCAGTATTTT. The chain carries TRBV5-1 and TRBJ2-3, with TRBD2 matching over 7 bases. The CDR3 contains 15 residues. The junction had 9 bases not matched to a gene; V was cut back by 6 bases and J by 2 bases. CDR1 SGHRS and CDR2 YFSETQ come from the germline V gene. The full variable domain, rest sourced from reference TRBV5-1 and TRBJ2-3, is KAGVTQTPRYLIKTRGQQVTLSCSPISGHRSVSWYQQTPGQGLQFLFEYFSETQRNKGNFPGRFSGRQFSNSRSEMNVSTLELGDSALYLCASTGRGVLTDTQYFGPGTRLTVL.

This clonotype was seen just once. This chain uses TRBV5-6 with TRBJ1-2; D ambiguous. The germline gives CDR1 SGHDT, CDR2 YYEEEE. The CDR3 has 15 residues. Between the trimmed V and J ends, which lost 1 base and 0 bases, there was a span of 10 bases. The CDR3 here is CASSLLGSSNYGYTF. CDR3 in DNA: TGTGCCAGCAGCTTGTTGGGCAGCTCTAACTATGGCTACACCTTC.

This chain joins TRBV13 and TRBJ2-1; the match to TRBD2 covers 7 bases. The CDR3 has 16 residues. The V segment lost 5 bases and the J segment 0 bases; nucleotides outside the gene matches: 7. Germline V gene sequence: CDR1 PRHDT, CDR2 FYEKMQ (reference sequence). The CDR3 nucleotides are TGTGCCAGCAGCCCCCCGGGACTATACTCCTACAATGAGCAGTTCTTC. Translating it yields CASSPPGLYSYNEQFF.

In its sample, this clonotype was seen a few times. V usage is TRBV6-5 and J usage is TRBJ2-3; 10 bases fit TRBD2. The V and J ends lost 4 bases and 2 bases, in that order; junction bases with no gene match: 9. This CDR3 region has 17 residues. Per germline, CDR1 MNHEY and CDR2 SVGAGI. CDR3 region: CASSLHRLAGITDTQYF. The CDR3 nucleotides read TGTGCCAGCAGTTTACATCGACTAGCGGGCATCACAGATACGCAGTATTTT.

This clonotype was counted at least ten times. The chain carries TRBV6-6 and TRBJ1-5; TRBD1 might be the D (6 bases). Germline V gene data show CDR1 as MNHNY and CDR2 as SVGAGI (reference sequence). V lost 7 bases, J lost 7 bases, and 14 bases lay in between. There are 13 residues in the CDR3. DNA for the CDR3: TGTGCCAGCATACGGACAGTTGGACAGCCCCAGCATTTT. Translating gives CASIRTVGQPQHF.

This clonotype was found a few times. The chain links TRBV20-1 to TRBJ2-7; tentative D call: TRBD1 (7 bases). Germline CDR1 and CDR2: DFQATT and SNEGSKA (reference sequence). V was clipped by 3 bases and J by 6 bases, with 9 bases between them. This CDR3 has 11 residues. The CDR3 coding sequence is TGCAGTGCTAGCAGGGGGGCCGAGCAGTACTTC. As protein: CSASRGAEQYF.

J is TRBJ1-2 and V is TRBV6-6; a possible D gene is TRBD1 (5 bases). This CDR3 region has 12 residues. Germline V CDR1 and CDR2: MNHNY, SVGAGI (reference sequence). The V end lost 1 base, the J end lost 8 bases, and 8 bases lay between the germline ends. The CDR3 region is CASSYWDGGYTF. CDR3 DNA: TGTGCCAGCAGTTACTGGGACGGAGGCTACACCTTC.

V is TRBV7-2 and J is TRBJ1-2; no clear D. CDR3 size: 12 residues. The ends were cut back, 5 bases at V and 8 bases at J, with 12 bases in the middle. CDR1 is SGHTA and CDR2 is FQGNSA in the germline V gene. CDR3 coding DNA: TGTACCAGCAGCCCAGATGGGTCCGGCTACACCTTC. The encoded protein is CTSSPDGSGYTF.

This clonotype was seen a few times. The chain links TRBV3-1 to TRBJ2-1; D gene uncertain. The J call could be wrong; TRBJ2-7 is a better fit for the DNA end. The germline V gene encodes CDR1 LGHDT and CDR2 YNNKEL (reference sequence). This CDR3 has 15 amino acids. CDR3 DNA sequence: TGTGCCAGCAGCCGGGGTCATAGCTCCTACAATGAGCAGTACTTC. Translated: CASSRGHSSYNEQYF.

This clonotype was counted between two and nine times. V and J are TRBV21-1 and TRBJ2-3; the table's D call of TRBD2 was not tested on the DNA. TRBV21-1 is an annotated pseudogene. This CDR3 spans 18 amino acids. In DNA form, the CDR3 reads TGTGCCAGCAGATTTCGGGGGACTAGCGGGGGAAGCACAGATACGCAGTATTTT. This translates into CASRFRGTSGGSTDTQYF.

This sequence joins TRBV9 and TRBJ1-2, with no clear D. V was cut by 0 bases and J by 5 bases, with 17 bases left in between. The germline gives CDR1 SGDLS, CDR2 YYNGEE. The CDR3 loop spans 16 amino acids. The CDR3 sequence: CASSVALQTATYGYTF. The CDR3 DNA reads as TGTGCCAGCAGCGTAGCCTTGCAGACGGCAACTTATGGCTACACCTTC.

The V gene is TRBV30, the J gene TRBJ1-5; no firm D call. Trimming took off 2 bases at V and 5 bases at J, with 10 bases between the two ends. CDR3 size: 13 residues. Germline CDR1 is GTSNPN and CDR2 is SVGIG (reference sequence). This CDR3 is CAWSYLGDQPQHF. CDR3 nucleotides: TGTGCCTGGAGTTATCTTGGCGATCAGCCCCAGCATTTT.

The chain uses TRBV3-1 and TRBJ2-3, with D unresolved. Trimming removed 1 base from V and 4 bases from J, with 6 bases in between. Germline V gene data show CDR1 as LGHDT and CDR2 as YNNKEL (reference sequence). This CDR3 region has 13 residues. The CDR3 here is CASSQATPDTQYF. The DNA of the CDR3 is TGTGCCAGCAGCCAAGCGACCCCAGATACGCAGTATTTT.

Points on this clonotype: A junction boundary mismatches the germline segment, possibly from a read error. V and J are TRBV20-1 and TRBJ2-1; D perhaps matches TRBD1 (6 bases). CDR1 and CDR2 from the germline V gene are DFQATT and SNEGSKA (reference sequence). The CDR3 has 16 amino acids. Here the CDR3 reads CSQVSKTGSTYNGQFF. The DNA for the CDR3 is TGCAGTCAAGTTTCTAAGACAGGTTCTACTTACAATGGGCAGTTCTTC.

The chain recombines TRBV9 with TRBJ2-1; 8 bases are a match to TRBD2. The J segment lost 5 bases and the V segment lost 3 bases, leaving 10 bases of the junction unmatched. Germline V CDR1 and CDR2: SGDLS, YYNGEE. The CDR3 covers 16 residues. The CDR3 protein is CASSAISGVIHNEQFF. CDR3 coding DNA: TGTGCCAGCAGCGCGATTAGCGGGGTAATCCACAATGAGCAGTTCTTC.

This clonotype was counted a few times. The chain recombines TRBV6-2 or TRBV6-3 with TRBJ1-5; maybe TRBD1 (6 bases). Germline CDR1 is MNHEY and CDR2 is SVGEGT. CDR3 length: 13 amino acids. Trimming pared 6 bases from V and 7 bases from J, leaving 13 bases between. The CDR3 coding sequence is TGTGCCAGCAGCGGACCAGGGGAACAGCCCCAGCATTTT. This sequence encodes CASSGPGEQPQHF.